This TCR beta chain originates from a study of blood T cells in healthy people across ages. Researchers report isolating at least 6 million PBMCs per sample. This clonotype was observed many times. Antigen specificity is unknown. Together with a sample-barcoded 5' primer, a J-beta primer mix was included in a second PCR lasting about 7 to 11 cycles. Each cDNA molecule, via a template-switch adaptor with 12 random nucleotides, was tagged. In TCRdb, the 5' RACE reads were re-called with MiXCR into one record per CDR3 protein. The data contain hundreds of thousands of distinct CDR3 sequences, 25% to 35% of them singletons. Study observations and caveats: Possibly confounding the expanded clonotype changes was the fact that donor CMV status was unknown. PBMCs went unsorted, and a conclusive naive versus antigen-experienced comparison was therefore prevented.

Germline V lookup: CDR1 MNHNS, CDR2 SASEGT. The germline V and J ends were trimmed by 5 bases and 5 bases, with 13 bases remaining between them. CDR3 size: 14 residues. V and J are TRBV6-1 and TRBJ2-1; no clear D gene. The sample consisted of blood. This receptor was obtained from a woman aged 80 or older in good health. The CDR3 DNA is TGTGCCAGCAGTACGGGTCCTGCGAACAATGAGCAGTTCTTC. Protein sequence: CASSTGPANNEQFF.